The T cell receptor (beta chain) under discussion was sequenced for a study of cytomegalovirus exposure and HLA in healthy donors. V was cut by 3 bases and J by 0 bases, with 9 bases left in between. This CDR3 contains 15 residues. Germline V gene sequence: CDR1 SGHDN, CDR2 FVKESK. Both 60 Vbeta primers and 13 Jbeta primers went into the PCR. Some clones are missing from TCRdb's copy, which holds only in-frame ones; the method was immunoSEQ multiplex PCR. The sample lists about 160,000 clones, 80% to 85% occurring once. The gene calls are TRBV14 and TRBJ1-3; D gene uncertain. The receptor comes from a man between 50 and 59 years old in good health and CMV-seropositive. The material sequenced was PBMCs. CDR3 sequence reads: CASSHLQISGNTIYF. The CDR3 DNA follows: TGTGCCAGCAGCCACCTCCAGATCTCTGGAAACACCATATATTTT.